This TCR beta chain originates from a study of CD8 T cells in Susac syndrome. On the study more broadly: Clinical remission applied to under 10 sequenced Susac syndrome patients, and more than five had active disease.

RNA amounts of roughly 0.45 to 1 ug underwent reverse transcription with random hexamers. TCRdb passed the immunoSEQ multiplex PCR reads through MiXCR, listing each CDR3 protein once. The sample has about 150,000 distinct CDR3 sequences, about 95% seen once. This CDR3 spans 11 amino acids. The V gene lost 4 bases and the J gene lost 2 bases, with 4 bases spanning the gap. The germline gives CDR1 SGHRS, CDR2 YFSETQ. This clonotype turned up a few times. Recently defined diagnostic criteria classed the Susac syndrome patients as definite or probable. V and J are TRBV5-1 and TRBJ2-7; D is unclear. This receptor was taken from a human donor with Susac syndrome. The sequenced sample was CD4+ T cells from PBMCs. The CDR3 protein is CASSGTYEQYF. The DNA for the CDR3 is TGCGCCAGCAGCGGCACCTACGAGCAGTACTTC.